This T cell receptor (beta chain) was captured by sequencing in a study of shared clonotypes between healthy human individuals (dated by TCRdb to about 2020). A note on the overall study: The cohort comprised two women and a few men aged 18 to 49 years. For each donor, three plates each were used for CD4 naive and CD4 memory, two plates were used for CD8 naive, and one plate was used for CD8 memory. Leukapheresis yielded between about 0.94 and 9.5 billion PBMCs per donor. To increase sequencing depth and limit assay-specific biases, TCR repertoire library preparation and sequencing were carried out by different laboratories using diverse techniques. Blood TCR repertoires of about 5 healthy adults were deeply sequenced to estimate repertoire size and the extent of clonotype sharing between individuals.

TCR CDR3 regions were amplified from genomic DNA by multiplex PCR using the deep immunoSEQ assay. Extracted genomic DNA from each cell subset was spread evenly across all wells of several immunoSEQ 96-well plates, with each plate serving as a replicate. Each replicate PCR for sorted subsets received about 180 ng genomic DNA, equal to roughly 30,000 T cell genomes. Purified libraries were quantified with a Qubit 3.0 fluorometer, sized on a Bioanalyzer 2100, and re-quantified with the KAPA Library Quantification kit. A separate single-read 150-cycle Illumina NextSeq 550 flow cell was used to sequence each immunoSEQ 96-well plate. In the authors' own workflow: The immunoSEQ output contained only junctional sequences without quality scores, so filtering could not match that applied to full-length reads. To assign V/J genes and CDR3, sequences were annotated against IMGT germline references using PyIR, a Python wrapper for IgBLAST v1.9. Any read was removed if the V/J assignment was weak (E-value above 1e-6), the CDR3 was missing, or the read contained stop codons, out-of-frame junctions, or ambiguous translated residues. A V3J clonotype was defined by an identical inferred V gene, J gene, and CDR3 amino acid sequence. To compute the percentage overlap between repertoires, the number of shared unique clonotypes was divided by the size of the smaller repertoire. Richness of each repertoire was evaluated using RTK rarefaction, the Chao1 estimator, and Recon v2.1 estimates of unobserved clonotypes. Generation probabilities for all TCRbeta clonotypes obtained by the gDNA method from a handful of donors were computed using OLGA. TCRdb's version of the immuneACCESS table is confined to in-frame rearrangements and falls short of the full clone set. An unresolved V gene accounts for under half of the shortfall where checked; the remainder is of unknown origin. V, J and clone size are taken as reported in that table, and D and trimming were inferred from the DNA itself. The sample profile shows 550,000 to 800,000 clones; 80% to 95% of them were found once. The top ten clonotypes cover 34% of the sample.

Study-wide findings and limitations: Rarefaction of sorted-subset datasets indicated incomplete sequencing despite the large sequencing depth. Because the study included only a small number of donors, the genetic and exposure-history diversity represented was limited. Compared with non-shared clonotypes, clonotypes shared by all four sorted-subset donors had higher generation probabilities. Sampling was restricted to blood, and TCR repertoires in tissues likely differ from the TCR repertoires found in blood. Based on pairwise subsampling, the degree of clonotype sharing among donors was expected to be affected by sequencing depth. Sharing across a few donors was observed for 5% to 6.5% of naive CD4, under 4% of naive CD8, 2% to 2.5% of memory CD4, and roughly 0.4% of memory CD8 clonotypes. Naive subsets generally had larger estimated clonotype richness than memory subsets.

The donors were healthy, HIV-negative adults with no recently reported acute infections or vaccinations. All donors were Caucasian adults living in Nashville, Tennessee, USA. CD8 memory samples consisted of magnetically selected CD45RO+ cells combined with CCR7-negative CD45RA+ effector memory (TemRA) cells. Blood was collected by leukapheresis, and PBMCs were isolated by Ficoll-Histopaque density gradient centrifugation and then cryopreserved in liquid nitrogen vapor phase. Analytical flow cytometry was used to check the purity and quantity of every magnetically sorted T cell population. From each sorted fraction, genomic DNA was isolated and quantified by UV absorbance on a Nanodrop 2000c. Points on this clone: Its recognized antigen is unknown. No base quality values were provided; no much bigger clone lies one nucleotide off.

The TCR originated in a young man in good health. Some clones in this sample may be carry-over from other donors' samples. Sequenced input: memory CD8+ T cells from PBMCs. The sample's cell subset or site label, in plain terms: CD45RO+ cells pooled with CCR7-negative TemRA cells.

CDR3 protein: CASSSARSTYNEQFF. In nucleotide form, the sequence is TGTGCCAGCAGTTCGGCCAGATCTACCTACAATGAGCAGTTCTTC. This receptor chain uses TRBV27 and TRBJ2-1, with the D gene not clear enough to name. From the germline V gene (reference sequence), CDR1 is MNHEY and CDR2 is SMNVEV. V is reduced by 4 bases and J by 2 bases, leaving a spacing of 12 bases between them. Taken from cysteine to phenylalanine, the CDR3 has 15 residues. The sequence is cut down to CDR3 DNA, 45 bases in frame from base 1.